This TCR beta chain was identified during a study of blood T cell repertoires in COVID-19 (dated by TCRdb to 2019 to 2021). At the level of the whole study: Samples from collaborators originated in the United States, Italy and Spain and spanned both the acute and convalescent phases of COVID-19. The material from the prospective study consisted of cDNA or gDNA derived from T cells, B-cell-depleted T cells, or PBMCs. Subjects who had been exposed to COVID-19, were actively infected with it, or had recovered from it provided the deeply sampled blood TCRbeta repertoires that made up the dataset. The repertoires were made available in a free public database intended to serve as a resource for research on the immune response to SARS-CoV-2. Samples were obtained from the ongoing ImmuneRACE study (first 160 participants) and from some 1,200 subjects provided by 6 global collaborators. Sample metadata almost always included a de-identified subject ID, COVID-19 status, age in years and sex. Where available, HLA class I and class II types were taken from metadata supplied by the sample provider and were not determined by assay-based typing. The full study reports these points: How much clinical and demographic metadata was included differed by source and by participant, and the metadata was provided uncurated.

A second Seattle source provided samples from volunteer blood donors who had recovered from COVID-19. The collaborating institutions used their own protocols to collect whole blood in K2EDTA tubes. For TCRbeta analysis, collaborators shipped samples as frozen whole blood, isolated PBMCs, or DNA extracted from either of those sample types. A note on this clone: The specificity of this receptor is unknown. There are no base qualities to consult, and no much larger clone falls within one base.

TCRbeta CDR3 regions were amplified from genomic DNA by means of the immunoSEQ Assay, a bias-controlled multiplex PCR. As for how the authors treated the data: The number of nucleated cells in each sample was estimated from the amplification of reference gene primers within the assay. To quantify the absolute abundance of each unique TCRbeta CDR3 rearrangement, sequence reads were collapsed and filtered. For each sample, productive Simpson clonality was calculated as the square root of Simpson's diversity index across productive rearrangements. The immuneACCESS repertoire file appears here via TCRdb, limited to in-frame rearrangements. These files lack a portion of the clones; in checked studies, under half of the deficit traces to unresolved V genes, and the cause of the others is not known. That table is the source of V, J and clone size, and D and trimming were worked out from the DNA. This sample holds about 200,000 clones; less than 85% were observed only once. The ten largest clonotypes hold about 13% of the sample.

After removal of 1 base from V and 5 bases from J, the junction retains 11 bases not matched to a gene. Via the germline V gene (reference sequence), CDR1 is GTSNPN and CDR2 SVGIG. The CDR3 starts with the cysteine, ends with the phenylalanine, and has 16 residues. Just CDR3 DNA is preserved here, 48 bases in frame from base 1. The chain employs TRBV30 and TRBJ2-1, and 7 bases in between align with TRBD2. The receptor's source is a man aged 50-60 years who had recovered from COVID-19. The sample consisted of peripheral blood. In nucleotide form, the sequence is TGTGCCTGGAGTGGTTCGTCTAGCGGAGGGAACAATGAGCAGTTCTTC. Its coded protein is CAWSGSSSGGNNEQFF.